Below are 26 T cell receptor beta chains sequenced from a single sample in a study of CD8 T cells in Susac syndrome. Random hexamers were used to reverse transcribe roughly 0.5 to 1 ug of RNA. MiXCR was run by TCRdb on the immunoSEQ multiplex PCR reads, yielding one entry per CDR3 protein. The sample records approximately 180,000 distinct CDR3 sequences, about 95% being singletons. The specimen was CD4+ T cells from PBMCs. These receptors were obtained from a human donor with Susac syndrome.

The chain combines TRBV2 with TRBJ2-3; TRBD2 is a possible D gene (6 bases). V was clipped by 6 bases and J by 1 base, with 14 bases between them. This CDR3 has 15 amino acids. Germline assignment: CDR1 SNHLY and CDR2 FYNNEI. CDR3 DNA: TGTGCCAGCAGCGTCGGGAGTGGGGGCACAGATACGCAGTATTTT. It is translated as CASSVGSGGTDTQYF.

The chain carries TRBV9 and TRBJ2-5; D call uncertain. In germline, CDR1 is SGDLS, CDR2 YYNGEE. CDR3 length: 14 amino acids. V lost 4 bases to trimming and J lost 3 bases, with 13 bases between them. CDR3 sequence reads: CASSTRLAEETQYF. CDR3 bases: TGTGCCAGCAGCACCCGACTTGCCGAAGAGACCCAGTACTTC.

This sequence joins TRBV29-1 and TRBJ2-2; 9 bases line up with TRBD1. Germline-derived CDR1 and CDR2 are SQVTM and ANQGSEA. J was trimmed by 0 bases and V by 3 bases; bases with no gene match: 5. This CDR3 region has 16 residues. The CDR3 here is CSVEGQGRSNTGELFF. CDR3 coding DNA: TGCAGCGTTGAGGGACAGGGAAGATCGAACACCGGGGAGCTGTTTTTT.

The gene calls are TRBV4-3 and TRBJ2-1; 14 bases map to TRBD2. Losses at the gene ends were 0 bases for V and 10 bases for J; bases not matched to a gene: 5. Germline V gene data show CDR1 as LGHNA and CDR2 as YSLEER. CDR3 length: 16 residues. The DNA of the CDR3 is TGCGCCAGCAGCCAAGATACCGGGACTAGCGGGAGAGAGCAGTTCTTC. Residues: CASSQDTGTSGREQFF.

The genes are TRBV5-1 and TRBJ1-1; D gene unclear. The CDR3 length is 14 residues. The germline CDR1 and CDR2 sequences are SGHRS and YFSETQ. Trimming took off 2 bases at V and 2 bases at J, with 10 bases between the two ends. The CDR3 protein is CASSFDGSNTEAFF. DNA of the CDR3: TGCGCCAGCAGCTTTGACGGATCCAACACTGAAGCTTTCTTT.

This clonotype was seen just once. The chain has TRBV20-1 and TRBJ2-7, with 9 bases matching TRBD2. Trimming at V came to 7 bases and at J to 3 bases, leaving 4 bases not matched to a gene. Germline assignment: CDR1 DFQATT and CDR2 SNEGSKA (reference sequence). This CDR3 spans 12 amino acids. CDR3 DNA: TGCAGTGGGATAGCGGGAGTCTACGAGCAGTACTTC. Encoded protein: CSGIAGVYEQYF.

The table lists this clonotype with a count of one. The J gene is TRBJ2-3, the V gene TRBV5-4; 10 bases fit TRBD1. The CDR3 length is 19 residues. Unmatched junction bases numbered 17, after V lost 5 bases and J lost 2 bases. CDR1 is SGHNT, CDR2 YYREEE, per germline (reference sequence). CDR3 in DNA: TGTGCCAGCAGGGCCCGGGACAGGGGCTCGTCCGGCCTCACAGATACGCAGTATTTT. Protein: CASRARDRGSSGLTDTQYF.

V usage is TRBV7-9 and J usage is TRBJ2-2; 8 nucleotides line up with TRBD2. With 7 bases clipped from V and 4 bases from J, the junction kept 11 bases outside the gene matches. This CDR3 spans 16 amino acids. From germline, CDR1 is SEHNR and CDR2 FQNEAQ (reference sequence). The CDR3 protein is CASNAGGTRSTGELFF. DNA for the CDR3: TGTGCCAGCAACGCTGGAGGGACTAGGTCCACCGGGGAGCTGTTTTTT.

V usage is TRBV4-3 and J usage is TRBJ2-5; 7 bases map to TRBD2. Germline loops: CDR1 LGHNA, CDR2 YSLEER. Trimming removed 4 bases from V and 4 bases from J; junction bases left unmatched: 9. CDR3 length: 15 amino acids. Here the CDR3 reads CASSPERGGAETQYF. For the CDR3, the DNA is TGCGCCAGCAGCCCCGAGCGGGGTGGGGCAGAGACCCAGTACTTC.

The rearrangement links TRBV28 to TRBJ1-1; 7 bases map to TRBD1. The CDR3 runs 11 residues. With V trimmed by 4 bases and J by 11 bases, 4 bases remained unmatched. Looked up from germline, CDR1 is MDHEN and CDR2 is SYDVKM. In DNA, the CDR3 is TGTGCCAGCAGTTACAGGGGTGACGCTTTCTTT. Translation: CASSYRGDAFF.

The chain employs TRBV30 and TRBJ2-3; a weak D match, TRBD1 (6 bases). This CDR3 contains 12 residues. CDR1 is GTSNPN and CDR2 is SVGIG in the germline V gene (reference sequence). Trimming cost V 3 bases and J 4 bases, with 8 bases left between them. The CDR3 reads CAWRGGADTQYF. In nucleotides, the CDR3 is TGTGCCTGGAGAGGGGGAGCAGATACGCAGTATTTT.

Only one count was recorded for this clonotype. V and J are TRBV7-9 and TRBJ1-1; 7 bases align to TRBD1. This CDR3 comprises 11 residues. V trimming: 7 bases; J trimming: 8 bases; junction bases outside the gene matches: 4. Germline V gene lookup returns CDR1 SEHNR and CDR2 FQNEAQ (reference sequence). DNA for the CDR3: TGTGCCAGCACCGGGACAGCCGAAGCTTTCTTT. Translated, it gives CASTGTAEAFF.

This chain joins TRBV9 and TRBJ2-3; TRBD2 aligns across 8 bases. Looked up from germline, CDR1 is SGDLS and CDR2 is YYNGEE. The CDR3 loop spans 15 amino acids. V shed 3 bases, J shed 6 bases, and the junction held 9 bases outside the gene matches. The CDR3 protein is CASSGIAGTWDTQYF. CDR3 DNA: TGTGCCAGCAGCGGGATAGCGGGGACCTGGGATACGCAGTATTTT.

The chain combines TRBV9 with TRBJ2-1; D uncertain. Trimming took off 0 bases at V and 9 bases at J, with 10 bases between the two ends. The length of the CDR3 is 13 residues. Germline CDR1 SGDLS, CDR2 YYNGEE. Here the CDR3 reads CASSVATFGEQFF. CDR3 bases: TGTGCCAGCAGCGTAGCTACATTCGGTGAGCAGTTCTTC. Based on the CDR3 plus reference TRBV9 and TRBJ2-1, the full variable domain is DSGVTQTPKHLITATGQRVTLRCSPRSGDLSVYWYQQSLDQGLQFLIQYYNGEERAKGNILERFSAQQFPDLHSELNLSSLELGDSALYFCASSVATFGEQFFGPGTRLTVL.

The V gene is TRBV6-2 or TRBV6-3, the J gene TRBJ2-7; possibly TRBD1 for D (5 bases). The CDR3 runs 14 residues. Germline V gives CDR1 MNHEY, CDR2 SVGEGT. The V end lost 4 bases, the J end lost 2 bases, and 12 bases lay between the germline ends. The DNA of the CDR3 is TGTGCCAGCAGTTCGCCCAAGACAGCCTACGAGCAGTACTTC. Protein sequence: CASSSPKTAYEQYF.

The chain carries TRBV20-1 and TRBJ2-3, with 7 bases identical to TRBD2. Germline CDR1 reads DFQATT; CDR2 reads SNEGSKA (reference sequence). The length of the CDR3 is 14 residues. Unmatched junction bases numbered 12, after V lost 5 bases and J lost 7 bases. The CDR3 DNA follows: TGCAGTGCTCCGCGTGGCGGGAGTACGAATACGCAGTATTTT. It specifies CSAPRGGSTNTQYF.

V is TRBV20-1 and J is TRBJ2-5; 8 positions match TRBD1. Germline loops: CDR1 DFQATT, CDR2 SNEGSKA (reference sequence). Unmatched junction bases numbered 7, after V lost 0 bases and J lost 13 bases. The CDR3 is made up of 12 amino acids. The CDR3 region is CSAREDRANLYF. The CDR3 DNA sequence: TGCAGTGCTAGAGAGGACAGGGCTAACTTGTACTTC.

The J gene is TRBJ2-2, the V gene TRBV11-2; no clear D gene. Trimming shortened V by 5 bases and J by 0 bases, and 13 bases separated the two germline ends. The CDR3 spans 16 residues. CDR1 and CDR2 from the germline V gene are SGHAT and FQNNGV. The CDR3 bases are TGTGCCAGCAGCACGATCCTGCGTACGAACACCGGGGAGCTGTTTTTT. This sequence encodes CASSTILRTNTGELFF.

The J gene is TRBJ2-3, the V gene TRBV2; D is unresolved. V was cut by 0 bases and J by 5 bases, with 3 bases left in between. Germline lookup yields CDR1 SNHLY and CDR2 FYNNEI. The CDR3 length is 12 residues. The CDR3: CASSEAQDTQYF. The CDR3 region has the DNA TGTGCCAGCAGTGAAGCGCAAGATACGCAGTATTTT.

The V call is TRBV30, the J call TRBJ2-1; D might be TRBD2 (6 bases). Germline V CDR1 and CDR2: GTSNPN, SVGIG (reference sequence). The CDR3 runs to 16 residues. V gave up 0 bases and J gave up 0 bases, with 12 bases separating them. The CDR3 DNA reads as TGTGCCTGGAGTGTTCTAGCGACGAGCTCCTACAATGAGCAGTTCTTC. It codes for CAWSVLATSSYNEQFF.

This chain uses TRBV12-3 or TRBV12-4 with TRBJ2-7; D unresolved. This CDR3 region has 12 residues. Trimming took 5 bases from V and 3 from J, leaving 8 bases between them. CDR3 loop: CASSGVLYEQYF. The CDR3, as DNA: TGTGCCAGCAGTGGGGTTCTCTACGAGCAGTACTTC.

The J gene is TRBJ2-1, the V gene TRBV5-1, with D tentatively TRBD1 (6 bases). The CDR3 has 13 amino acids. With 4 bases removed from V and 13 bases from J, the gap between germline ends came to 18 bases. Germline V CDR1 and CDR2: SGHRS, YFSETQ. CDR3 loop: CASSPGNRVVQFF. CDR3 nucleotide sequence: TGCGCCAGCAGCCCCGGAAACAGGGTCGTTCAGTTCTTC.

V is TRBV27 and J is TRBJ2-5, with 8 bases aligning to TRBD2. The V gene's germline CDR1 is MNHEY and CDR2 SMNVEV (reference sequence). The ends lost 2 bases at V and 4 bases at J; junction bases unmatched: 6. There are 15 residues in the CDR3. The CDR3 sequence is CASSLLSGRGETQYF. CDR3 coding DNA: TGTGCCAGCAGTTTACTAAGCGGGAGAGGAGAGACCCAGTACTTC.

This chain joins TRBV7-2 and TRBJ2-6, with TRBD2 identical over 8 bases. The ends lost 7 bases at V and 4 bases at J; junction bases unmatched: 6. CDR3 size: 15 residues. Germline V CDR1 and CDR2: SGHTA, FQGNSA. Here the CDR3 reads CASTPGGAGANVLTF. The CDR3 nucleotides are TGTGCCAGCACCCCGGGGGGGGCCGGGGCCAACGTCCTGACTTTC.

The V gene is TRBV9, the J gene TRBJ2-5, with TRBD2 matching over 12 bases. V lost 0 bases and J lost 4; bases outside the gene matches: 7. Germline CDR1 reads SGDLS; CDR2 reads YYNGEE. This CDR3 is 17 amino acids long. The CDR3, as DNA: TGTGCCAGCAGCGTAGGGGCTAGCGGGGGGGCAGGAGAGACCCAGTACTTC. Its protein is CASSVGASGGAGETQYF.

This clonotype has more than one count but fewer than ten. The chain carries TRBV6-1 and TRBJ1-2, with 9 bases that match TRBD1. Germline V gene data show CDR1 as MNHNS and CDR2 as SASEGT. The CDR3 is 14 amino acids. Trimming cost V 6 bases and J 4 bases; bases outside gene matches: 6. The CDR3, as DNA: TGTGCCAGCAGCCTGGGACAGGGAGGCTATGGCTACACCTTC. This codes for CASSLGQGGYGYTF.